This TCR beta chain was identified in a study of naive and memory T cell subsets. The study, taken as a whole, reports: Over 85% of naive TCR sequences appeared only once, unlike memory subsets. A few larger clonotypes appeared in naive repertoires, especially CD8, possibly memory cells re-expressing CD45RA.

The ends were cut back, 5 bases at V and 6 bases at J, with 12 bases in the middle. Germline-derived CDR1 and CDR2 are SEHNR and FQNEAQ (reference sequence). The CDR3 has 13 residues. In this sample, this clonotype turned up a few times. What it recognizes is unknown. After CD4 positive bead selection, the CD4-negative fraction gave CD8 T cells. Cells stained for CD3, CD4, CD8, CD45RA, CD27 and viability were sorted into four CD45RA/CD27 subsets. An equimolar mix of two oligonucleotides served as the beta constant-region primer for TRBC1 and TRBC2. Nested alpha and beta constant-region primers with the SP2 primer drove four PCR rounds on ligated cDNA. Each CDR3 protein gets one entry after TCRdb re-called the UMI-ligation and nested PCR reads with MiXCR. The table has about 140,000 distinct CDR3 sequences, under 25% seen once.

The chain recombines TRBV7-9 with TRBJ2-3, with D possibly being TRBD2 (5 bases). Sequencing was carried out using naive CD8+ T cells from blood. The sequence came from a human donor in good health. The CDR3 coding sequence is TGTGCCAGCAGCGGACGGGATTCGGATACGCAGTATTTT. Encoded protein: CASSGRDSDTQYF.